The source of this T cell receptor beta chain is a study of blood T cell repertoires in COVID-19. Study-level background: T cells, B-cell-depleted T cells, or PBMCs supplied cDNA or gDNA.

V was clipped by 1 base and J by 4 bases, with 10 bases between them. Germline CDR1 reads SGHTA; CDR2 reads FQGNSA. The CDR3 is 15 amino acids. TCRdb's table, derived via immunoSEQ multiplex PCR, lists solely in-frame clones and lacks some. The profile shows hundreds of thousands of clones, about four fifths of them singletons. The chain recombines TRBV7-2 with TRBJ1-4; D may be TRBD1 (5 bases). Sequences were obtained from peripheral blood. The TCR was taken from a woman aged 35 to 49 with active or convalescent COVID-19. The chain's CDR3 is CASSLEGLINEKLFF. The CDR3 DNA follows: TGTGCCAGCAGCTTAGAGGGGTTAATTAATGAAAAACTGTTTTTT.